The T cell receptor beta chain described here comes from a study of blood T cell repertoires in COVID-19. This clone came up once. Clones were read by immunoSEQ multiplex PCR, and TCRdb kept only the in-frame ones, dropping some. The table shows a few hundred thousand clones, with roughly 80% occurring only once. The receptor comes from a woman in her sixties or seventies with COVID-19, enrolled during active disease. Specimen: peripheral blood.

Here the CDR3 DNA reads TGTGCCAGCAGTTTAGGGAGCCAAGAGACCCAGTACTTC. Protein sequence: CASSLGSQETQYF. The chain carries TRBV28 and TRBJ2-5; maybe TRBD2 (5 bases). V lost 2 bases to trimming and J lost 1 base, with 5 bases between them. Germline CDR1 and CDR2: MDHEN and SYDVKM. This CDR3 is built from 13 residues.